This T cell receptor beta chain was identified during a study of T-cell reconstitution after alpha-beta-depleted transplantation in children. This CDR3 contains 17 residues. Germline V gives CDR1 MDHEN, CDR2 SYDVKM. Trimming left V 2 bases short and J 0 bases short, with 17 bases between. Unique molecular identifiers were built into the TCRbeta library. MiXCR, run by TCRdb on the PCR reads, gives a single entry per CDR3 protein. The sample holds almost 600,000 distinct CDR3 sequences, more than 20% seen once. The source was PBMCs, collected before TCRalphabeta/CD19-depleted stem cell transplant. The rearrangement links TRBV28 to TRBJ2-7; perhaps TRBD1 as D (7 bases). The receptor was derived from a boy under two years old with Wiskott-Aldrich syndrome, due to receive a stem cell transplant. This CDR3 is CASSLIGGDRSSYEQYF. The CDR3 nucleotides are TGTGCCAGCAGTTTAATAGGAGGGGACAGAAGCTCCTACGAGCAGTACTTC.